The 7 T cell receptor beta chains reported below all come from one sample, sequenced in a study of T cell responses to AZD1222 COVID-19 vaccine. Only in-frame clones appear in the TCRdb table, and some are missing; sequencing was by immunoSEQ multiplex PCR. Counted here are about 59,000 clones, 65% to 90% occurring once; the ten biggest clones make up around 19%. Sample: peripheral blood, taken on day 0 of AZD1222 vaccination. The receptors come from an adult in good health.

The chain couples TRBV7-9 to TRBJ2-1, with 11 nucleotides matching TRBD2. The CDR3 covers 16 residues. The germline V gene has CDR1 SEHNR and CDR2 FQNEAQ (reference sequence). Trimming took 2 bases from V and 7 from J; bases not matched to a gene: 7. The CDR3 loop is CASSLILAGGGNEQFF. CDR3 nucleotides: TGTGCCAGCAGCTTAATCCTAGCGGGAGGCGGGAATGAGCAGTTCTTC.

This clone was counted a single time. The chain carries TRBV27 and TRBJ2-1; TRBD1 matches 7 bases. Germline lookup yields CDR1 MNHEY and CDR2 SMNVEV (reference sequence). Germline trimming cut 6 bases from V and 4 bases from J; bases unmatched to any gene: 6. The CDR3 consists of 14 residues. CDR3 sequence reads: CASSEGAQYNEQFF. The CDR3 region has the DNA TGTGCCAGCAGCGAGGGGGCACAGTACAATGAGCAGTTCTTC.

This chain links TRBV10-3 with TRBJ2-1; D is unresolved. There are 15 residues in the CDR3. The V and J ends lost 5 bases and 5 bases respectively, with 16 bases between them. The germline CDR1 and CDR2 sequences are ENHRY and SYGVKD. The CDR3 DNA reads TGTGCCATCAGTTGGATGGACGTCTCAGACAATGAGCAGTTCTTC. Residues: CAISWMDVSDNEQFF.

This chain uses TRBV15 with TRBJ1-2, with 10 bases lining up with TRBD1. Germline-derived CDR1 and CDR2 are LNHNV and YYDKDF (reference sequence). The CDR3 has 14 amino acids. The junction had 1 base not matched to a gene; V was cut back by 4 bases and J by 2 bases. In nucleotides, the CDR3 is TGTGCCACCAGCAAGGGACAGGGGAACTATGGCTACACCTTC. Translated: CATSKGQGNYGYTF. Based on the CDR3 plus reference TRBV15 and TRBJ1-2, the full variable domain is DAMVIQNPRYQVTQFGKPVTLSCSQTLNHNVMYWYQQKSSQAPKLLFHYYDKDFNNEADTPDNFQSRRPNTSFCFLDIRSPGLGDTAMYLCATSKGQGNYGYTFGSGTRLTVV.

V usage is TRBV28 and J usage is TRBJ2-7, with D possibly matching TRBD2 (6 bases). The CDR3 sequence is 14 residues long. The V and J ends lost 7 bases and 0 bases respectively, with 13 bases between them. In germline, CDR1 is MDHEN, CDR2 SYDVKM. Here the CDR3 DNA reads TGTGCCAGCACTTTTAGCGGTTTCTCCTACGAGCAGTACTTC. Protein: CASTFSGFSYEQYF.

This clone appeared a few times. The chain joins TRBV19 to TRBJ1-2; D ambiguous. Germline V gene data show CDR1 as LNHDA and CDR2 as SQIVND (reference sequence). V lost 1 base and J 4 bases, leaving 10 bases between the germline ends. The CDR3 runs to 14 residues. CDR3 sequence: CASSIGGYGYGYTF. DNA of the CDR3: TGTGCCAGTAGTATAGGAGGGTATGGCTATGGCTACACCTTC.

The chain employs TRBV29-1 and TRBJ2-1; 12 nucleotides match TRBD2. This CDR3 has 16 amino acids. Germline CDR1 reads SQVTM; CDR2 reads ANQGSEA. The V gene end was trimmed by 6 bases and the J gene end by 3 bases; junction bases not matched to a gene: 9. CDR3 amino acids: CSVPNPTSGSYNEQFF. CDR3 in DNA: TGCAGCGTCCCTAACCCGACTAGCGGGAGCTACAATGAGCAGTTCTTC.